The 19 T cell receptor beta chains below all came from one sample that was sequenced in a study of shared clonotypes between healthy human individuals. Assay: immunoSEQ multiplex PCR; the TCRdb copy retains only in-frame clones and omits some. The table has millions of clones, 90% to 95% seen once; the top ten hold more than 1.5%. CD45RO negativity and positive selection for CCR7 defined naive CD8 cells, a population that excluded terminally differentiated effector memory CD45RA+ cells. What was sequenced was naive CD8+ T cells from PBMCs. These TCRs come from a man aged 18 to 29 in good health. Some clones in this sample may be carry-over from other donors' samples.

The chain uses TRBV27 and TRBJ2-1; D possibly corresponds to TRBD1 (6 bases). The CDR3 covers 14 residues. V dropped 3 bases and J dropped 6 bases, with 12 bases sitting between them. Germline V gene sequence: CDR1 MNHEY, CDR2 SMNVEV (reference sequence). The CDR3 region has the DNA TGTGCCAGCAGTTTGGGTGTAGGGGGCAATGAGCAGTTCTTC. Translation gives CASSLGVGGNEQFF.

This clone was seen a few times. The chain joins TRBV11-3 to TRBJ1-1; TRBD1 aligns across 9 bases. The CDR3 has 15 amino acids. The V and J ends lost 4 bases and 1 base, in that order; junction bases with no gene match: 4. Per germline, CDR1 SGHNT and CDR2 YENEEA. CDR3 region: CASSSIQGANTEAFF. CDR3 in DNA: TGTGCCAGCAGCTCCATACAGGGGGCGAACACTGAAGCTTTCTTT.

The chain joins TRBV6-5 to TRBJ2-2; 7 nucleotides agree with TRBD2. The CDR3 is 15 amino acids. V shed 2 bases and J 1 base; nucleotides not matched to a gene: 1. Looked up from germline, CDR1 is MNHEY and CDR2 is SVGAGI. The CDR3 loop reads CASSYGGGNTGELFF. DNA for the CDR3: TGTGCCAGCAGTTACGGCGGGGGGAACACCGGGGAGCTGTTTTTT.

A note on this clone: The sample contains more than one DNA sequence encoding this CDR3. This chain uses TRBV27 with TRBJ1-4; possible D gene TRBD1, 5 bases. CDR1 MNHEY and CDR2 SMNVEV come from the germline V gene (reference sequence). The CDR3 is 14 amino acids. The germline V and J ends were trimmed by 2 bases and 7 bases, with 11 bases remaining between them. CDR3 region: CASSLSPGGEKLFF. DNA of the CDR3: TGTGCCAGCAGTTTAAGCCCCGGGGGTGAAAAACTGTTTTTT.

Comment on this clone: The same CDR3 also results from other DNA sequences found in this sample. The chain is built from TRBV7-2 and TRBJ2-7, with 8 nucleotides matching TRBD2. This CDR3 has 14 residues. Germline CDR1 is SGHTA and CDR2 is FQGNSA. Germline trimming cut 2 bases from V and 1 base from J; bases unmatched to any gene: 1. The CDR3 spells CASSLTSGSYEQYF. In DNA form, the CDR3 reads TGTGCCAGCAGCTTAACTAGCGGATCCTACGAGCAGTACTTC.

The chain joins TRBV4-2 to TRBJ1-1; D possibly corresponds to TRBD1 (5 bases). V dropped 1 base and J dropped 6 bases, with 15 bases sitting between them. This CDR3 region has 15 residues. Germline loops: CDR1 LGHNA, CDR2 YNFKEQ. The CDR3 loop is CASSQAPGGLSEAFF. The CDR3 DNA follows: TGTGCCAGCAGCCAAGCACCGGGGGGATTATCTGAAGCTTTCTTT.

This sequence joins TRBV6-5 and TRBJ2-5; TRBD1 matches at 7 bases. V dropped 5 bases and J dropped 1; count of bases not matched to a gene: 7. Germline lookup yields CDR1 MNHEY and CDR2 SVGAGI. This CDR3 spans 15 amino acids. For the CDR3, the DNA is TGTGCCAGCAGTCACGACAGGGCCATCCAAGAGACCCAGTACTTC. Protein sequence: CASSHDRAIQETQYF.

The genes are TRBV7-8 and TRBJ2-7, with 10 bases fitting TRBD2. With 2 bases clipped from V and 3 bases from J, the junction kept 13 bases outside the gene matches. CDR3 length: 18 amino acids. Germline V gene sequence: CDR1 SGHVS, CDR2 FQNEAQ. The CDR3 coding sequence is TGTGCCAGCAGCTTATTCTTCGCTAGGCTAGCGGGGGACTACGAGCAGTACTTC. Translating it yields CASSLFFARLAGDYEQYF. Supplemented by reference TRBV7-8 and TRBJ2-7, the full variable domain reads GAGVSQSPRYKVAKRGQDVALRCDPISGHVSLFWYQQALGQGPEFLTYFQNEAQLDKSGLPSDRFFAERPEGSVSTLKIQRTQQEDSAVYLCASSLFFARLAGDYEQYFGPGTRLTVT.

CDR3 sequence: CASSLGSVRKLFF. The CDR3 nucleotides read TGTGCCAGCAGCTTAGGTTCAGTGCGAAAACTGTTTTTT. The chain is built from TRBV7-8 and TRBJ1-4; the D is unclear. Germline CDR1 reads SGHVS; CDR2 reads FQNEAQ. CDR3 length: 13 amino acids. The germline V and J ends were trimmed by 1 base and 10 bases, with 10 bases remaining between them.

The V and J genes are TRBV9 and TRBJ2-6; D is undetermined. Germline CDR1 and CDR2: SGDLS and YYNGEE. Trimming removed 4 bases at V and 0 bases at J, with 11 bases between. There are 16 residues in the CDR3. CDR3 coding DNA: TGTGCCAGCAGCCCGTCCAGAACCTCTGGGGCCAACGTCCTGACTTTC. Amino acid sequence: CASSPSRTSGANVLTF.

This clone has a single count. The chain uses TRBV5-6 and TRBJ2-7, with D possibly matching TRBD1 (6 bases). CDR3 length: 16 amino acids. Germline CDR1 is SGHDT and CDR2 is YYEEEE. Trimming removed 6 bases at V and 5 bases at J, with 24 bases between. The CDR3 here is CASNPNWVRGGHEQYF. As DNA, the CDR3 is TGTGCCAGCAACCCCAACTGGGTGCGTGGGGGCCACGAGCAGTACTTC.

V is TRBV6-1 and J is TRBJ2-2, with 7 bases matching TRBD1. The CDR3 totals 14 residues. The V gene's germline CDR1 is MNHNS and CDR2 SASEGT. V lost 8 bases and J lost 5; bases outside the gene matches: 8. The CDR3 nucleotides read TGTGCCAGCGCACCTCTCAGGGGGACCGGGGAGCTGTTTTTT. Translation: CASAPLRGTGELFF.

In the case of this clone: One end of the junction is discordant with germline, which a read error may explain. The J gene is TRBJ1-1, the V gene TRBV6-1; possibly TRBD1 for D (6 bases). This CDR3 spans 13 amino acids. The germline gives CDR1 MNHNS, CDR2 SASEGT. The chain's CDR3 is CASSSGTNSEAFF. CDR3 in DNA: TGTGCCAGCAGCTCAGGGACAAACAGTGAAGCTTTCTTT.

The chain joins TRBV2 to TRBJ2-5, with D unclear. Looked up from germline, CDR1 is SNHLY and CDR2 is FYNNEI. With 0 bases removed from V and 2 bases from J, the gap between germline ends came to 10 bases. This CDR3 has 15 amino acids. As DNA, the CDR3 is TGTGCCAGCAGTGAAGCGCTTCGCAGGCAAGAGACCCAGTACTTC. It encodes CASSEALRRQETQYF.

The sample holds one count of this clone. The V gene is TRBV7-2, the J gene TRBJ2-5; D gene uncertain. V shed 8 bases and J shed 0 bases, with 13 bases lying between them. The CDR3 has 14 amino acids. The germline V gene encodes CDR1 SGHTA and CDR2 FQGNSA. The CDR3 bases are TGTGCCAGCCGGGCCAGGACCTACCAAGAGACCCAGTACTTC. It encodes CASRARTYQETQYF.

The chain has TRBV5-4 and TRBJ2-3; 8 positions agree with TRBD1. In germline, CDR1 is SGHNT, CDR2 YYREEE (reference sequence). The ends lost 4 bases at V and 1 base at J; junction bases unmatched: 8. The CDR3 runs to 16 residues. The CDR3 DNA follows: TGTGCCAGCAGCGAATGGGACAGGCGGGGCACAGATACGCAGTATTTT. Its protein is CASSEWDRRGTDTQYF.

The CDR3: CASSPGTGVYEQYF. As DNA, the CDR3 is TGTGCCAGCAGCCCCGGGACAGGGGTCTACGAGCAGTACTTC. This chain links TRBV5-6 with TRBJ2-5; 10 bases line up with TRBD1. The J call may not be correct, given that the DNA end is closer to TRBJ2-7. Germline-derived CDR1 and CDR2 are SGHDT and YYEEEE. CDR3 size: 14 residues.

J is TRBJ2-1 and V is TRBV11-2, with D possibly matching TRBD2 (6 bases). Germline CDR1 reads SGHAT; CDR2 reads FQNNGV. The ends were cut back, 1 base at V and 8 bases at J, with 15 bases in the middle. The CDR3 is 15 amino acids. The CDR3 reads CASSLVASWGDEQFF. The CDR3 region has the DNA TGTGCCAGCAGCTTAGTTGCCAGCTGGGGGGATGAGCAGTTCTTC.

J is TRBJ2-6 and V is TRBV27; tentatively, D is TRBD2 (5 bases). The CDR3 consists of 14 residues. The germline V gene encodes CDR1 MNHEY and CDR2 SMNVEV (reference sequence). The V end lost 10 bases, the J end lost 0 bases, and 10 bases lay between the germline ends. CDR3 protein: CATSGSSGANVLTF. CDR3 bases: TGTGCCACCAGCGGCAGCTCTGGGGCCAACGTCCTGACTTTC.